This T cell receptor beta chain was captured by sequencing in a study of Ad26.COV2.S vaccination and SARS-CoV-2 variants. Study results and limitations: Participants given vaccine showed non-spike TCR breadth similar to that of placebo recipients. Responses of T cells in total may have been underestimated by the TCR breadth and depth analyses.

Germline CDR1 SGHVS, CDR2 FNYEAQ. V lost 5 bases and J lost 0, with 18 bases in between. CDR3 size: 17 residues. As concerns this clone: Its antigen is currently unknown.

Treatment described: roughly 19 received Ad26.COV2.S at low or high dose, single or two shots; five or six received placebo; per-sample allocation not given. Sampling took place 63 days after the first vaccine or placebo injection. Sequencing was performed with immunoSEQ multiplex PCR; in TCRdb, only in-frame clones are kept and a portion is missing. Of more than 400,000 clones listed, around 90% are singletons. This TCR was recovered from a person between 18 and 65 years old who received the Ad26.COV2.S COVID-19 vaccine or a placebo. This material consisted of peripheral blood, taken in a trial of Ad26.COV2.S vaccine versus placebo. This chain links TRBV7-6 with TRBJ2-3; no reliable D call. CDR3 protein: CASSTISETQSTDTQYF. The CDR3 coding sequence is TGTGCCAGCAGCACCATATCGGAGACTCAAAGCACAGATACGCAGTATTTT. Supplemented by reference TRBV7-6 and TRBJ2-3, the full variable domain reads GAGVSQSPRYKVTKRGQDVALRCDPISGHVSLYWYRQALGQGPEFLTYFNYEAQQDKSGLPNDRFSAERPEGSISTLTIQRTEQRDSAMYRCASSTISETQSTDTQYFGPGTRLTVL.